Listed here is a single T cell receptor beta chain. How the authors handled the data: Amplification of reference gene primers provided the estimated nucleated cell counts. Profiling relied on immunoSEQ multiplex PCR, and the TCRdb table lists in-frame clones only, not all of them. V, J and clone size reflect that table, while D and trimming were determined from the DNA. The repertoire holds a few hundred thousand clones, with around nine tenths as singletons. The data are from a study of blood T cell repertoires in COVID-19. Turning to the study itself: The origin of the acute and convalescent COVID-19 samples was the United States, Italy and Spain. PBMCs, B-cell-depleted T cells, or T cells provided the cDNA or gDNA that made up the material.

During active infection, Seattle patients enrolled and were then monitored through disease. Sequenced input: peripheral blood. The TCR sequence derives from a woman aged 70-85 years with COVID-19, enrolled during active disease.

The CDR3 coding sequence is TGTGCCAGTTCTAGGACTCAGCCTTCCCATGAGCAGTTCTTC. Encoded protein: CASSRTQPSHEQFF. The chain employs TRBV9 and TRBJ2-1, with TRBD2 as a possible D gene (5 bases). From germline, CDR1 is SGDLS and CDR2 YYNGEE. With 8 bases removed from V and 8 bases from J, the gap between germline ends came to 20 bases. CDR3 length: 14 amino acids.